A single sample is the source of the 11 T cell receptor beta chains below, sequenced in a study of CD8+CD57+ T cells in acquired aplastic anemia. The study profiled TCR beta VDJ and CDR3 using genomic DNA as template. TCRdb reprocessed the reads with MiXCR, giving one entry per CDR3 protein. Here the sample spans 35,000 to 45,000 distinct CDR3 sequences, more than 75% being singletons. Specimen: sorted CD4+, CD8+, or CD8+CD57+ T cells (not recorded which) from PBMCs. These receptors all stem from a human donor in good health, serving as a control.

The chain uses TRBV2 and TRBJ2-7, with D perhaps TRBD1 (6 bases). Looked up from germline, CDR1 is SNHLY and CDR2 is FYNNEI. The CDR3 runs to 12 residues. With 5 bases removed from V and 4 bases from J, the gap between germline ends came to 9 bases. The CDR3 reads CASSTTGYEQYV. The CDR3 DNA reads TGTGCCAGCAGTACTACAGGGTACGAGCAGTACGTC.

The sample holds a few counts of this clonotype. CDR3: CSARKPQHF. The CDR3 DNA follows: TGCAGTGCTAGGAAGCCCCAGCATTTT. The chain carries TRBV20-1 and TRBJ1-5; the D is unclear. The ends were cut back, 3 bases at V and 8 bases at J, with 2 bases in the middle. CDR1 is DFQATT, CDR2 SNEGSKA, per germline (reference sequence). This CDR3 is 9 amino acids long.

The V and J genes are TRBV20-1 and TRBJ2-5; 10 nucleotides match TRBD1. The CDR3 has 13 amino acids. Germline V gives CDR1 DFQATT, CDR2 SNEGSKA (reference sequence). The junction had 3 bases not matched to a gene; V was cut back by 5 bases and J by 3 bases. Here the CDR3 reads CSAWTGGKETQYF. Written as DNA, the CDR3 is TGCAGTGCTTGGACAGGGGGGAAAGAGACCCAGTACTTC.

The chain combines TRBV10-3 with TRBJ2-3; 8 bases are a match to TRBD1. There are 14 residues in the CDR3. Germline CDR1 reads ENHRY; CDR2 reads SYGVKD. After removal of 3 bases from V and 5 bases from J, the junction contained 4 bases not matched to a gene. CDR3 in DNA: TGTGCCATCAGTGAAGACAGGGGAAGAGATACGCAGTATTTT. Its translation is CAISEDRGRDTQYF.

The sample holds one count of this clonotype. The CDR3 sequence is CASSLSLAGGYEQYF. As DNA, the CDR3 is TGTGCCAGCAGCTTATCGCTAGCGGGGGGGTACGAGCAGTACTTC. V usage is TRBV7-9 and J usage is TRBJ2-7; 12 nucleotides line up with TRBD2. J gave up 4 bases and V 2 bases, and 3 bases lay outside the gene matches. In germline, CDR1 is SEHNR, CDR2 FQNEAQ (reference sequence). This CDR3 spans 15 amino acids.

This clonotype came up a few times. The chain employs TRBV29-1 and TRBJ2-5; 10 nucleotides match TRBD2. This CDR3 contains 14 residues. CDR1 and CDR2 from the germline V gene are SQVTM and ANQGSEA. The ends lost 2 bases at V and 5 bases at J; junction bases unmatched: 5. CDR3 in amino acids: CSVELAGGQETQYF. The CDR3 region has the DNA TGCAGCGTTGAATTAGCGGGGGGCCAGGAGACCCAGTACTTC.

CDR3 residues: CASSTTGWVGGNTEAFF. Written as DNA, the CDR3 is TGCGCCAGCAGTACTACAGGATGGGTGGGCGGGAACACTGAAGCTTTCTTT. This chain links TRBV10-2 with TRBJ1-1, with D possibly TRBD1 on 5 matching bases. Trimming left V 5 bases short and J 1 base short, with 20 bases between. Germline lookup yields CDR1 WSHSY and CDR2 SAAADI. The CDR3 totals 17 residues.

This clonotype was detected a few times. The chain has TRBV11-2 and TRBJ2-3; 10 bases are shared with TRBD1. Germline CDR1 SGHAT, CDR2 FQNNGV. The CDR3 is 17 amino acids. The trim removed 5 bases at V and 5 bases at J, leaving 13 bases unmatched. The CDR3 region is CASSPRTGGTGGDTQYF. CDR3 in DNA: TGTGCCAGCAGCCCTCGGACAGGGGGGACCGGGGGAGATACGCAGTATTTT.

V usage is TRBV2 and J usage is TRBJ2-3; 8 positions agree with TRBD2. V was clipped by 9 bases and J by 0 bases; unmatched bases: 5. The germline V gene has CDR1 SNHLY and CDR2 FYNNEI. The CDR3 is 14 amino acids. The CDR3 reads CASRLATSTDTQYF. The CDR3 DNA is TGTGCCAGTAGACTAGCGACTAGCACAGATACGCAGTATTTT.

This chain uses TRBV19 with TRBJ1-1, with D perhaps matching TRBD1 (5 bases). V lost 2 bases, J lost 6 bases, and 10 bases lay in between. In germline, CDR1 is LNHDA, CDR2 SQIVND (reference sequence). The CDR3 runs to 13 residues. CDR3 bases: TGTGCCAGTAGTATACGGGGGAAGGCTGAAGCTTTCTTT. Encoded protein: CASSIRGKAEAFF.

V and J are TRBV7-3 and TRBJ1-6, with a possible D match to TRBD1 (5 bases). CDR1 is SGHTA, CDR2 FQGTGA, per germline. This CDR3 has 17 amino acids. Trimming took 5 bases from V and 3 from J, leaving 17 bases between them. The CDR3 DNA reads TGTGCCAGCAGCCTCAGGGACCCCCCCGACTATAATTCACCCCTCCACTTT. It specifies CASSLRDPPDYNSPLHF. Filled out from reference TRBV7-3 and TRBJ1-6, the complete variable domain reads GAGVSQTPSNKVTEKGKYVELRCDPISGHTALYWYRQSLGQGPEFLIYFQGTGAADDSGLPNDRFFAVRPEGSVSTLKIQRTERGDSAVYLCASSLRDPPDYNSPLHFGNGTRLTVT.